The present TCR beta chain was sequenced within a study of human T cells and chemical hapten exposure. From the RACE reads, TCRdb called clonotypes with MiXCR, one entry per CDR3 protein. The sample holds 300,000 to 450,000 distinct CDR3 sequences, roughly 5.3% seen once. The time point was: pre-sensitization, week 0. Treatment given: therapeutic diphenylcyclopropenone sensitization with weekly scalp DPC. This clonotype was seen only a few times. Germline CDR1 and CDR2: MNHNS and SASEGT. This CDR3 is 14 amino acids long. The V gene end was trimmed by 8 bases and the J gene end by 4 bases; junction bases not matched to a gene: 4.

The specimen comprised whole blood, sampled in connection with sensitization to the hapten diphenylcyclopropenone (DPC). This chain joins TRBV6-1 and TRBJ2-2; TRBD1 agrees at 10 bases. The source is a woman aged 50 to 60 with alopecia areata. Some clones in this sample may be carry-over from other donors' samples. Here the CDR3 reads CASAGQGSTGELFF. Here the CDR3 DNA reads TGTGCCAGCGCGGGACAGGGGTCCACCGGGGAGCTGTTTTTT.